These 12 T cell receptor beta chains came from one sample sequenced in a study of PD-1 blockade in classical Hodgkin lymphoma. Sequenced by immunoSEQ multiplex PCR; TCRdb stores in-frame clones only, minus some. The table records 45,000 to 60,000 clones, more than 65% of them present only once. Every one of the patients relapsed after autologous stem cell transplantation (brentuximab vedotin exposure was variable). The sample consisted of peripheral blood mononuclear cells (PBMCs), taken at baseline. Receptor source: a human donor with classical Hodgkin lymphoma.

The V gene is TRBV7-3, the J gene TRBJ2-1; D is possibly TRBD1 (6 bases). CDR1 is SGHTA and CDR2 is FQGTGA in the germline V gene. The CDR3 runs 15 residues. The germline V and J ends were trimmed by 2 bases and 5 bases, with 13 bases remaining between them. For the CDR3, the DNA is TGTGCCAGCAGCTTATATGGGACACCGAACAATGAGCAGTTCTTC. This gives the protein CASSLYGTPNNEQFF.

V gene TRBV19 combines with J gene TRBJ1-2; TRBD1 matches at 7 bases. The V and J ends lost 4 bases and 5 bases, in that order; junction bases with no gene match: 10. The CDR3 loop spans 15 amino acids. Per the germline V gene, CDR1 is LNHDA and CDR2 is SQIVND (reference sequence). This chain's CDR3 is CASSTTRTGVYGYTF. CDR3 nucleotides: TGTGCCAGTAGTACCACTCGGACAGGAGTATATGGCTACACCTTC.

The chain carries TRBV12-5 and TRBJ1-5; D remains ambiguous. The CDR3 loop spans 15 amino acids. Germline assignment: CDR1 LGHNT and CDR2 FRNRAP. Trimming shortened V by 1 base and J by 0 bases, and 7 bases separated the two germline ends. This CDR3 reads CASGLGSYSNQPQHF. The CDR3 DNA reads as TGTGCTAGTGGTTTGGGAAGCTATAGCAATCAGCCCCAGCATTTT.

The chain employs TRBV5-1 and TRBJ2-1; D possibly corresponds to TRBD2 (5 bases). Trimming shortened V by 6 bases and J by 2 bases, and 18 bases separated the two germline ends. Looked up from germline, CDR1 is SGHRS and CDR2 is YFSETQ. The CDR3 extends over 16 amino acids. The CDR3: CASTPRAATPYNEQFF. The CDR3 nucleotides read TGCGCCAGCACGCCGAGGGCGGCTACCCCCTACAATGAGCAGTTCTTC.

This chain joins TRBV9 and TRBJ2-3, with D possibly TRBD2 on 6 matching bases. The V and J ends lost 2 bases and 2 bases respectively, with 15 bases between them. Per the germline V gene, CDR1 is SGDLS and CDR2 is YYNGEE. CDR3 size: 16 residues. Here the CDR3 reads CASSVHPGLNTDTQYF. The CDR3 region has the DNA TGTGCCAGCAGCGTCCACCCCGGACTAAACACAGATACGCAGTATTTT.

This clone came up once. The chain combines TRBV10-3 with TRBJ2-3, with 11 bases that match TRBD2. CDR1 ENHRY and CDR2 SYGVKD come from the germline V gene. V was clipped by 2 bases and J by 3 bases; unmatched bases: 10. The CDR3 covers 18 residues. CDR3 in DNA: TGTGCCATCAGTGAGACGCCCGCGACTAGCGGGATAACAGATACGCAGTATTTT. This encodes CAISETPATSGITDTQYF.

The chain couples TRBV5-1 to TRBJ2-1; 10 nucleotides align to TRBD2. The V gene's germline CDR1 is SGHRS and CDR2 YFSETQ. The CDR3 is 15 residues long. The J segment lost 9 bases and the V segment lost 4 bases, leaving 10 bases of the junction unmatched. In nucleotides, the CDR3 is TGCGCCAGCAGCACTGGACTAGCGGCGGGCGGTGAGCAGTTCTTC. This sequence encodes CASSTGLAAGGEQFF.

V is TRBV29-1 and J is TRBJ2-1; TRBD1 aligns across 8 bases. Germline V CDR1 and CDR2: SQVTM, ANQGSEA. CDR3 length: 15 amino acids. V dropped 4 bases and J dropped 2; count of bases not matched to a gene: 7. The CDR3 region has the DNA TGCAGCGTTGGGTGGACAGGGCGCGCCTACAATGAGCAGTTCTTC. It codes for CSVGWTGRAYNEQFF.

On this clone itself: This CDR3 is also generated by other DNA sequences in the sample. The rearrangement uses TRBV19 and TRBJ1-1; no definite D call. V was clipped by 2 bases and J by 1 base, with 8 bases between them. Germline loops: CDR1 LNHDA, CDR2 SQIVND (reference sequence). There are 14 residues in the CDR3. CDR3 region: CASSISAGNTEAFF. The CDR3 nucleotides read TGTGCCAGTAGTATATCGGCAGGGAACACTGAAGCTTTCTTT.

CDR3: CASRDPGTGFYEQYV. For the CDR3, the DNA is TGTGCCAGCAGGGATCCCGGGACAGGGTTCTACGAGCAGTACGTC. The J gene is TRBJ2-7, the V gene TRBV6-6; TRBD1 matches 9 bases. Unmatched junction bases numbered 9, after V lost 6 bases and J lost 3 bases. There are 15 residues in the CDR3. Germline CDR1 and CDR2: MNHNY and SVGAGI (reference sequence).

CDR3 DNA: TGTGCCAGCAGCGTGGAGGCCTACAACGGGGAGCTGTTTTTT. This sequence encodes CASSVEAYNGELFF. The gene calls are TRBV9 and TRBJ2-2; D is perhaps TRBD2 (5 bases). The CDR3 spans 14 residues. Trimming removed 2 bases at V and 7 bases at J, with 12 bases between. In germline, CDR1 is SGDLS, CDR2 YYNGEE.

The chain employs TRBV10-3 and TRBJ2-3; tentatively, D is TRBD2 (6 bases). CDR1 ENHRY and CDR2 SYGVKD come from the germline V gene. CDR3 length: 14 residues. With 6 bases removed from V and 1 base from J, the gap between germline ends came to 11 bases. In DNA form, the CDR3 reads TGTGCCATCAGGCGGGGCGGGGGCACAGATACGCAGTATTTT. This encodes CAIRRGGGTDTQYF.